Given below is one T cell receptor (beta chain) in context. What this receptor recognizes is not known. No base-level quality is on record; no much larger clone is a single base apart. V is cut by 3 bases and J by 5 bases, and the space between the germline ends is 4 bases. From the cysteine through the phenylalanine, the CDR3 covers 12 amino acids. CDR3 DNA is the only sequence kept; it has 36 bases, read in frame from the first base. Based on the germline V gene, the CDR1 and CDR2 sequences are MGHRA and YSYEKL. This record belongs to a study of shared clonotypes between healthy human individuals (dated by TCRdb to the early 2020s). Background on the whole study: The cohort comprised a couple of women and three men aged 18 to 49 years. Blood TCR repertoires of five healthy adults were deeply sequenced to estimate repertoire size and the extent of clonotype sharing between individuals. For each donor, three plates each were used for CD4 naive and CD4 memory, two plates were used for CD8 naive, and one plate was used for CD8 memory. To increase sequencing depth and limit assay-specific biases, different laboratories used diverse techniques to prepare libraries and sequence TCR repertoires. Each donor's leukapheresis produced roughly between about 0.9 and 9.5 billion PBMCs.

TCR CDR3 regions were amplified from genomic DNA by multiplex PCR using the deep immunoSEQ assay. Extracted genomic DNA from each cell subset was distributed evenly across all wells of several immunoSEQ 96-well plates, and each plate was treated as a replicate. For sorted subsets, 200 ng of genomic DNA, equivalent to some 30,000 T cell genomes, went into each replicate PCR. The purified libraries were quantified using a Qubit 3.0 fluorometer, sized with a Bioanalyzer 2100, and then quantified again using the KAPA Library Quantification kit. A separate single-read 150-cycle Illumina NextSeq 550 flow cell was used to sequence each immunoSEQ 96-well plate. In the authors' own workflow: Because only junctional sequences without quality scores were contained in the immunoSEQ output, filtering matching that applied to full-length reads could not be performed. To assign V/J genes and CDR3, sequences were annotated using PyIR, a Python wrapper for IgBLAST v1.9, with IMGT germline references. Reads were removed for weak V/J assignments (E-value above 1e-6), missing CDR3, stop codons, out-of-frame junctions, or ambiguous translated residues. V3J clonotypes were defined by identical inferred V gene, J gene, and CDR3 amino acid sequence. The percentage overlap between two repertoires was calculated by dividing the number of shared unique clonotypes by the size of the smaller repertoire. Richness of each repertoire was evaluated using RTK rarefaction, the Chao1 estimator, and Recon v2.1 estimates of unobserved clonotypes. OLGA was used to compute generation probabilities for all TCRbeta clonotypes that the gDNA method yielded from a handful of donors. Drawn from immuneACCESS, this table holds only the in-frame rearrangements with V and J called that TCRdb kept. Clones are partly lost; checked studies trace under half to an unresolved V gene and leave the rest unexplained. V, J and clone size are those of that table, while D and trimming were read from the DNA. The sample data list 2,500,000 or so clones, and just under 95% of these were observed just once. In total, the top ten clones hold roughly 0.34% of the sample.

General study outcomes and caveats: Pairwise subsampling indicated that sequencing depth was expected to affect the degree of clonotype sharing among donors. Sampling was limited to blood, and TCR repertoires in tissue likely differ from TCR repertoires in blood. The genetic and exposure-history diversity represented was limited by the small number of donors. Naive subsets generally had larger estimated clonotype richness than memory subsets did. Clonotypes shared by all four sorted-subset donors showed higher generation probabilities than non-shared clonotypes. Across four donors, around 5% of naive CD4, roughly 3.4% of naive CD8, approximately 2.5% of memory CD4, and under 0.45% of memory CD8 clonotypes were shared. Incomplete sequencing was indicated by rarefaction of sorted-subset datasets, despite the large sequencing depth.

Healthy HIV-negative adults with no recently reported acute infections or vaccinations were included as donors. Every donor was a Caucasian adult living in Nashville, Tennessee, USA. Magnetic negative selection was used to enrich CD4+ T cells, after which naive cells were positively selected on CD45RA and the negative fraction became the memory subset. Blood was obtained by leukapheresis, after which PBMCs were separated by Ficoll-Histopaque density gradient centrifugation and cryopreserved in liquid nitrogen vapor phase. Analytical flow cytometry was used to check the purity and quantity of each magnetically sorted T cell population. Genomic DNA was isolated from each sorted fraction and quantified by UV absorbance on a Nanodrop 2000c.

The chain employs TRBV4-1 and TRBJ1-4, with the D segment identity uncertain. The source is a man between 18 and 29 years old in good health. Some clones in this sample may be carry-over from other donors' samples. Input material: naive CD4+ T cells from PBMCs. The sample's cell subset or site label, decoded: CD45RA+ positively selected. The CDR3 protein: CASSHPNEKLFF. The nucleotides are TGCGCCAGCAGCCATCCGAATGAAAAACTGTTTTTT.